This T cell receptor beta chain comes out of a study of cytomegalovirus exposure and HLA in healthy donors. Study-wide results and limits: Previous analysis showed most TCR beta V segments were productive about 90% or about 30% of the time. As a later analysis revealed, most CMV-associated TCR beta chains appeared HLA-restricted. Across donors, presence/absence analyses took sequencing depth to be roughly uniform.

The PCR was carried out with 60 Vbeta primers and 13 Jbeta primers. Some clones are missing from TCRdb's copy, which holds only in-frame ones; the method was immunoSEQ multiplex PCR. This listing includes approximately 210,000 clones. Per germline, CDR1 SGHNT and CDR2 YYREEE (reference sequence). V was pared by 0 bases and J by 2 bases, with 9 bases between. This CDR3 spans 14 amino acids. With respect to this clone: Its antigen is as yet unknown.

The chain is built from TRBV5-4 and TRBJ2-7; D ambiguous. This clonotype was sampled from a woman aged 25 to 39 in good health and CMV-seropositive. What was sequenced was PBMCs. The CDR3 loop reads CASSLGGETYEQYF. CDR3 coding DNA: TGTGCCAGCAGCTTGGGTGGAGAGACCTACGAGCAGTACTTC. Variable domain in full (rest from reference TRBV5-4 and TRBJ2-7): ETGVTQSPTHLIKTRGQQVTLRCSSQSGHNTVSWYQQALGQGPQFIFQYYREEENGRGNFPPRFSGLQFPNYSSELNVNALELDDSALYLCASSLGGETYEQYFGPGTRLTVT.